This entry is about one TCR beta chain. A quantity of about 0.5 to 1 ug RNA underwent reverse transcription using random hexamers. immunoSEQ multiplex PCR amplified TCR beta CDR3 across 54 Vbeta, 13 Jbeta. MiXCR was run by TCRdb on the immunoSEQ multiplex PCR reads, yielding one entry per CDR3 protein. The sample has tens of thousands of distinct CDR3 sequences, roughly nine tenths seen once. V was cut by 0 bases and J by 2 bases, with 6 bases left in between. Looked up from germline, CDR1 is SGHRS and CDR2 is YFSETQ. The CDR3 totals 13 residues. The data stem from a study of CD8 T cells in Susac syndrome. The TEMRA cells underwent FACS enrichment, while the CD8+ and CD4+ T cells underwent negative isolation.

The clonotype comes from a human donor with multiple sclerosis. V gene TRBV5-1 combines with J gene TRBJ2-7; D is unclear. The sample taken for sequencing was CD8+ T cells from PBMCs. For the CDR3, the DNA is TGCGCCAGCAGCTTGGGAAAGACCTACGAGCAGTACTTC. Protein: CASSLGKTYEQYF.